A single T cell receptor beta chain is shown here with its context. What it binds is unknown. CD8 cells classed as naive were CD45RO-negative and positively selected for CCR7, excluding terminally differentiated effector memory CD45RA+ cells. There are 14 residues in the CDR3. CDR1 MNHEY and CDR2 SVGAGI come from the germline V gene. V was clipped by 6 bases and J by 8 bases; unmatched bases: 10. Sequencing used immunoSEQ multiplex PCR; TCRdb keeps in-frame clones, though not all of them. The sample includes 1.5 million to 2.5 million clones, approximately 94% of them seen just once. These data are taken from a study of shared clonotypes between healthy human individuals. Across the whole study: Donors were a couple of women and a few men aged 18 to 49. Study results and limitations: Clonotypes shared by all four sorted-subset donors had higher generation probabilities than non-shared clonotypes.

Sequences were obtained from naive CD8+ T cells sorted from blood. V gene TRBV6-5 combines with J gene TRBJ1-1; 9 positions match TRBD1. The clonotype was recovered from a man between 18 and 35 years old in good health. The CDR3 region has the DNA TGTGCCAGCAGCCCACAAAACAGGGGGCCGGAAGCTTTCTTT. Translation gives CASSPQNRGPEAFF.